A single T cell receptor beta chain is shown here with its context. Its antigen is undetermined. This sample stems from a study of identifying expanded T cells in peripheral blood. Study findings and constraints: Differentially abundant clones: about 1.3 between replicates, approximately 15 at around 14 days, approximately 18 at four. Clone count variance between roughly 2-week samples rose with total template count.

Method: immunoSEQ multiplex PCR; TCRdb's copy keeps in-frame clones and lacks some. In the table there are about 76,000 clones, roughly 81% of which are singletons. Deletions cut 2 bases from V and 1 base from J, with 14 bases between. Germline V gives CDR1 GTSNPN, CDR2 SVGIG (reference sequence). The CDR3 contains 15 residues. The rearrangement joins TRBV30 to TRBJ1-2, with D tentatively TRBD1 (6 bases). The source material was blood. The receptor was derived from a person aged 18 to 75 in good health. The CDR3 DNA is TGTGCCTGGAGTAACGACAGAGGGGGTAACTATGGCTACACCTTC. Translating gives CAWSNDRGGNYGYTF.